A single sample gave rise to the 14 T cell receptor beta chains below, sequenced in a study of T cells in women clearing cervical HPV infection. The table came from immunoSEQ multiplex PCR; TCRdb's copy has only in-frame clones and leaves some out. The sample includes about 41,000 clones. The source material was blood buffy coat. These receptor sequences come from a woman between 18 and 75 years old with a cervical HPV16 infection that either progressed to CIN3+ or cleared (not recorded which).

With respect to this clone: The CDR3 goes on 3 residues after the read ends, and that part is filled in from the germline J gene. The chain links TRBV20-1 to TRBJ1-5, with D perhaps matching TRBD1 (5 bases). CDR1 and CDR2 from the germline V gene are DFQATT and SNEGSKA (reference sequence). V gave up 2 bases and J gave up 1 base, with 18 bases separating them. The CDR3 totals 17 residues. The CDR3 here is CSARSGNPGDSNQPQHF. CDR3 DNA (partial): TGCAGTGCTAGATCCGGGAACCCGGGGGACAGCAATCAGCCC.

Details on this clone: Sequencing ends 3 residues short of the CDR3 end; the germline J gene provides the rest. The chain links TRBV18 to TRBJ2-7; 7 bases fit TRBD2. Unmatched junction bases numbered 7, after V lost 3 bases and J lost 5 bases. This CDR3 is 14 amino acids long. CDR1 and CDR2 from the germline V gene are KGHSH and LQKENI. The CDR3 loop is CASSPRTSVNEQYF. Incomplete CDR3 DNA: TGTGCCAGCTCACCCCGGACTAGTGTTAACGAG. The whole variable domain, remainder taken from reference TRBV18 and TRBJ2-7, is NAGVMQNPRHLVRRRGQEARLRCSPMKGHSHVYWYRQLPEEGLKFMVYLQKENIIDESGMPKERFSAEFPKEGPSILRIQQVVRGDSAAYFCASSPRTSVNEQYFGPGTRLTVT.

With regard to this clone: The read comes to an end 3 residues before the CDR3 does, leaving the germline J gene to fill in the end. The rearrangement joins TRBV7-9 to TRBJ1-1, with no clear D. CDR1 SEHNR and CDR2 FQNEAQ come from the germline V gene (reference sequence). There are 14 residues in the CDR3. The V gene lost 5 bases and the J gene lost 4 bases, with 14 bases spanning the gap. CDR3 DNA (partial): TGTGCCAGCAGCGGAGGCCCGGCAGGCACTGAA. It encodes CASSGGPAGTE. The entire CDR3 is CASSGGPAGTEAFF. The full variable domain, its missing parts supplied by reference TRBV7-9 and TRBJ1-1, is DTGVSQNPRHKITKRGQNVTFRCDPISEHNRLYWYRQTLGQGPEFLTYFQNEAQLEKSRLLSDRFSAERPKGSFSTLEIQRTEQGDSAMYLCASSGGPAGTEAFFGQGTRLTVV.

About this clone: The read ends 3 residues early relative to the CDR3; the germline J gene fills the gap. This chain uses TRBV19 with TRBJ1-1; D possibly corresponds to TRBD1 (5 bases). There are 15 residues in the CDR3. The germline V gene has CDR1 LNHDA and CDR2 SQIVND (reference sequence). With 3 bases removed from V and 6 bases from J, the gap between germline ends came to 17 bases. The CDR3 bases that were read are TGTGCCAGTAGTATTGATGGGGACGAGCGGGCTGAA. It codes for CASSIDGDERAE. The whole CDR3 region reads CASSIDGDERAEAFF.

Remarks on this clone: The CDR3 end lies 3 residues beyond the end of the read and is filled in from the germline J gene. This rearrangement joins TRBV5-4 to TRBJ2-1; 9 positions agree with TRBD2. The trim removed 1 base at V and 6 bases at J, leaving 5 bases unmatched. The CDR3 runs 15 residues. Germline values: CDR1 SGHNT, CDR2 YYREEE (reference sequence). CDR3 residues: CASSLRLAAANEQFF. The CDR3 DNA, read in part, is TGTGCCAGCAGCTTGAGACTAGCGGCCGCCAATGAG.

With regard to this clone: The CDR3 extends 3 residues past the end of the read, so its final part is completed from the germline J gene. The rearrangement links TRBV7-6 to TRBJ1-6, with D perhaps matching TRBD1 (6 bases). Germline V CDR1 and CDR2: SGHVS, FNYEAQ. V shed 6 bases and J shed 0 bases, with 9 bases lying between them. This CDR3 comprises 15 residues. CDR3 bases read: TGTGCCAGCAGTACAGGGAGCTCCTATAATTCACCC. It yields the protein CASSTGSSYNSP. The CDR3 in its entirety is CASSTGSSYNSPLHF.

In regard to this clone: The sequence runs out 3 residues before the end of the CDR3; the remainder is reconstructed from the germline J gene. J is TRBJ2-5 and V is TRBV5-1; 7 bases fit TRBD2. The CDR3 contains 14 residues. Trimming cost V 1 base and J 4 bases; bases outside gene matches: 4. Germline lookup yields CDR1 SGHRS and CDR2 YFSETQ. The CDR3: CASSLTGEGETQYF. The sequenced CDR3 bases are TGCGCCAGCAGCTTGACGGGGGAGGGAGAGACC.

Remarks on this clone: The missing CDR3 end, 3 residues past where the read stops, is filled in from the germline J gene. The rearrangement uses TRBV6-1 and TRBJ1-2, with 10 bases identical to TRBD1. This CDR3 comprises 13 residues. Germline CDR1 reads MNHNS; CDR2 reads SASEGT. The V segment lost 4 bases and the J segment 7 bases; nucleotides outside the gene matches: 3. The CDR3 bases that were read are TGTGCCAGCAGTGGACAGGGGGCGACTGGC. This gives the protein CASSGQGATG. In full, the CDR3 reads CASSGQGATGYTF.

Of note for this clone: Its ends do not fully match the called genes, so a read error is possible. The CDR3 here is CASSSRGSHNEQFF. The DNA read from the CDR3 is TGTGCCAGCAGCTCCCGTGGCTCCCACAATGAG. The chain has TRBV7-8 and TRBJ2-1; no clear D gene. The DNA ends 3 residues before the CDR3 does, and the rest of the CDR3 is filled in from the germline J gene. This CDR3 comprises 14 residues. Germline assignment: CDR1 SGHVS and CDR2 FQNEAQ.

As regards this clone: The read finishes 3 residues shy of the CDR3 end, and the germline J gene is used to complete it. This sequence joins TRBV2 and TRBJ2-7; 7 bases align to TRBD1. The CDR3 is 13 amino acids. V trimming: 8 bases; J trimming: 3 bases; junction bases outside the gene matches: 7. Germline CDR1 reads SNHLY; CDR2 reads FYNNEI. CDR3: CASGSGQYYEQYF. The sequenced part of the CDR3 DNA is TGTGCCAGCGGCTCGGGACAGTACTACGAG.

Note on this clone: The read ends 3 residues shy of where the CDR3 ends; the end is completed using the germline J gene. This rearrangement joins TRBV28 to TRBJ2-7, with 9 bases identical to TRBD1. The CDR3 extends over 14 amino acids. Germline CDR1 is MDHEN and CDR2 is SYDVKM. V lost 1 base to trimming and J lost 5 bases; unmatched junction nucleotides: 3. CDR3 protein: CASSLLGTGNEQYF. The CDR3 bases that were read are TGTGCCAGCAGTTTATTGGGGACAGGGAACGAG.

In regard to this clone: The read terminates 3 residues before the CDR3 end, so the remaining end is supplied by the germline J gene. This chain joins TRBV19 and TRBJ1-1; 10 bases agree with TRBD1. V lost 4 bases and J lost 5; bases outside the gene matches: 7. CDR3 length: 15 amino acids. Germline CDR1 LNHDA, CDR2 SQIVND (reference sequence). The CDR3: CASSSRQGAITEAFF. CDR3 DNA, as far as it was read: TGTGCCAGTAGTAGTCGACAGGGGGCTATTACTGAA.

As to this clone: Read coverage stops 3 residues before the CDR3 terminus; the germline J gene supplies the remainder. The rearrangement joins TRBV13 to TRBJ2-5; 13 positions match TRBD2. The trim removed 4 bases at V and 1 base at J, leaving 0 bases unmatched. The CDR3 is 15 amino acids. CDR1 PRHDT and CDR2 FYEKMQ come from the germline V gene (reference sequence). The CDR3 here is CASSWTSGGQETQYF. CDR3 bases read: TGTGCCAGCAGCTGGACTAGCGGGGGCCAAGAGACC. Filled out from reference TRBV13 and TRBJ2-5, the complete variable domain reads AAGVIQSPRHLIKEKRETATLKCYPIPRHDTVYWYQQGPGQDPQFLISFYEKMQSDKGSIPDRFSAQQFSDYHSELNMSSLELGDSALYFCASSWTSGGQETQYFGPGTRLLVL.

Of note for this clone: The CDR3 extends 3 residues past the end of the read, so its final part is completed from the germline J gene. The gene calls are TRBV19 and TRBJ1-5, with 8 bases that match TRBD1. Germline V gene sequence: CDR1 LNHDA, CDR2 SQIVND (reference sequence). The CDR3 contains 13 residues. Unmatched junction bases numbered 8, after V lost 9 bases and J lost 7 bases. This CDR3 is CASDGTGSQPQHF. The DNA read from the CDR3 is TGTGCCAGCGACGGGACAGGAAGCCAGCCC. Full variable domain (rest looked up from reference TRBV19 and TRBJ1-5): DGGITQSPKYLFRKEGQNVTLSCEQNLNHDAMYWYRQDPGQGLRLIYYSQIVNDFQKGDIAEGYSVSREKKESFPLTVTSAQKNPTAFYLCASDGTGSQPQHFGDGTRLSIL.